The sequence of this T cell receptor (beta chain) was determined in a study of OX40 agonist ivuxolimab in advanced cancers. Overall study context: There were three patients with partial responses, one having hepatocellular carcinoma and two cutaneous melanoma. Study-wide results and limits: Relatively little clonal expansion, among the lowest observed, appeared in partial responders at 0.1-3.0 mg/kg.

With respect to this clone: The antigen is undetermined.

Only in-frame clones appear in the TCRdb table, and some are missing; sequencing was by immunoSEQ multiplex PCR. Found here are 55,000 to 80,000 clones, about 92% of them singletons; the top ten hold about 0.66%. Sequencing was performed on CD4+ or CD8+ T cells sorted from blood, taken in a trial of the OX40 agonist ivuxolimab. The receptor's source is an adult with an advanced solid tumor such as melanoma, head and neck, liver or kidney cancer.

CDR3 sequence reads: CASSDVWSYNEQFF. CDR3 DNA: TGCGCCAGCAGCGACGTTTGGTCCTACAATGAGCAGTTCTTC. The chain couples TRBV4-1 to TRBJ2-1; unclear D gene. The CDR3 totals 14 residues. V was cut by 5 bases and J by 1 base, with 9 bases left in between. Germline V lookup: CDR1 MGHRA, CDR2 YSYEKL.